One and the same sample provided the 5 T cell receptor beta chains below, sequenced in a study of CD4 T cells in relation to SARS-CoV-2 and coronaviruses. The unexposed donors gave CD4+ T cells in about 2010-2019, prior to COVID-19. CD4+ T cells were isolated from the cells after around eleven days of culture. Antigens for these TCRs are unknown. The assay was immunoSEQ multiplex PCR, and TCRdb's table has in-frame clones only and misses some. The sample has some 20,000 clones; about 80% are singletons. Sequencing was performed on CD4+ T cells from PBMCs, cultured in vitro. All receptors derive from a human donor in good health.

This clone was recorded once. The J gene is TRBJ2-1, the V gene TRBV27; no clear D. The CDR3 covers 14 residues. V dropped 1 base and J dropped 8 bases, with 12 bases sitting between them. Germline loops: CDR1 MNHEY, CDR2 SMNVEV (reference sequence). CDR3 loop: CASSLYPEVDEQFF. For the CDR3, the DNA is TGTGCCAGCAGTTTATACCCCGAAGTGGATGAGCAGTTCTTC.

The chain's CDR3 is CASGLMGDTQYF. CDR3 coding DNA: TGTGCTAGTGGTTTGATGGGGGATACGCAGTATTTT. This rearrangement joins TRBV12-5 to TRBJ2-3; D uncertain. This CDR3 has 12 amino acids. V was trimmed by 2 bases and J by 6 bases, leaving 6 bases between them. Germline loops: CDR1 LGHNT, CDR2 FRNRAP.

The V and J genes are TRBV6-2 or TRBV6-3 and TRBJ2-7; D might be TRBD1 (6 bases). V lost 0 bases to trimming and J lost 7 bases, with 16 bases between them. The CDR3 has 15 amino acids. In germline, CDR1 is MNHEY, CDR2 SVGEGT. The CDR3 sequence: CASSYSATGKIEQYF. CDR3 DNA sequence: TGTGCCAGCAGTTACTCCGCTACAGGGAAGATAGAGCAGTACTTC.

This clone was picked up a small number of times. V and J are TRBV7-2 and TRBJ1-1, with D possibly TRBD1 on 5 matching bases. V was shortened by 5 bases and J by 1 base, with 14 bases between the two germline ends. This CDR3 is built from 15 residues. CDR1 SGHTA and CDR2 FQGNSA come from the germline V gene. This CDR3 reads CASSPRGAENTEAFF. The DNA of the CDR3 is TGTGCCAGCAGCCCCCGCGGGGCCGAGAACACTGAAGCTTTCTTT.

This clone was found a few times. The chain recombines TRBV2 with TRBJ1-4; 9 bases are shared with TRBD1. CDR3 length: 13 amino acids. Germline CDR1 reads SNHLY; CDR2 reads FYNNEI. J was trimmed by 8 bases and V by 7 bases; bases with no gene match: 5. The CDR3 here is CASTGQGGEKLFF. The CDR3 DNA sequence: TGTGCCAGCACGGGACAGGGTGGAGAAAAACTGTTTTTT.